A selection of T cell receptor beta chains follows, all from one sample in a study of tumor-infiltrating lymphocytes in primary liver carcinoma. TCRdb re-called the multiplex PCR reads through MiXCR, storing one row per CDR3 protein. The top ten hold about a tenth of the sample, which has 100,000 to 150,000 distinct CDR3 sequences, 55% to 75% seen once. What was sequenced was liver tumor tissue from sampling region 1. Every receptor here comes from a woman aged 60-75 years with primary liver carcinoma and hepatitis B virus infection. The CDR3 runs from the conserved cysteine through the conserved F or W. Fields, in order: J gene, V gene, clone size, D gene, CDR3 DNA, CDR3 protein. A D gene is named only where the DNA matches it firmly. The size field is filled for only some rows; it gives once, few, many or a size class.

TRBJ2-7,TRBV18,-,-,TGTGCCAGCTCACCACGTGGGGGCTACGAGCAGTACTTC,CASSPRGGYEQYF
TRBJ2-7,TRBV12-3/TRBV12-4,many,TRBD1,TGTGCCAGCAGTCGTGGGACAGATTATCCTCAGCAGTACTTC,CASSRGTDYPQQYF
TRBJ1-4,TRBV11-3,-,-,TGTGCCGGCAGTTGGGGAAGGAATGAAAAACTGTTTTTT,CAGSWGRNEKLFF
TRBJ2-7,TRBV11-1,-,-,TGTGCCAGCAGCTCTCGGACAGTAGGGCTACGCGAGCAGTACTTC,CASSSRTVGLREQYF
TRBJ1-2,TRBV5-1,-,-,TGCGCCAGCAGATCCCCAGGACCCTATGGCTACACCTTC,CASRSPGPYGYTF
TRBJ2-1,TRBV4-1,-,TRBD2,TGCGCCAGCAGCCAAGATCCATCGGGACTAGCAGCCCACAATGAGCAGTTCTTC,CASSQDPSGLAAHNEQFF
TRBJ1-6,TRBV27,few,-,TGTGCCAGCAGGGTGACTGGTGGGGTAGCACCCCTCCACTTT,CASRVTGGVAPLHF
TRBJ1-5,TRBV12-3/TRBV12-4,-,-,TGTACCAGCAGTTTCAGTGCACAGATAAGCAATCAGCCCCAGCATTTT,CTSSFSAQISNQPQHF
TRBJ2-5,TRBV11-2,-,TRBD2,TGTGCCAGCAGCTACTCCCGTGATAGCGGGAGAGAGACCCACTACTTT,CASSYSRDSGRETHYF
TRBJ2-5,TRBV11-3,-,-,TGTGCCAACAGCCCTCGGATGGGGACCCAGTACTTC,CANSPRMGTQYF
TRBJ1-4,TRBV11-2,-,-,TGCGCCAGCAGCTGGGGGGGCAGGAGGACGGAAAAGCTGTTTTTT,CASSWGGRRTEKLFF
TRBJ2-1,TRBV4-2,-,TRBD2,TGTGTCACCAGCCAAGATTGGGGCGGGAGGGCCTTCAATGAGCAGTTCTTC,CVTSQDWGGRAFNEQFF
TRBJ2-1,TRBV12-3/TRBV12-4,-,TRBD2,TGTGCCGGCAGTTTGTGGACTAGCGGCTACAATGAGCAGTTCTTC,CAGSLWTSGYNEQFF
TRBJ2-2,TRBV19,few,TRBD2,TGTGCCAGTAAGGCTAGCGGGTCGGGGACCGGGGAGCTGTTTTTT,CASKASGSGTGELFF
TRBJ2-5,TRBV24-1,few,-,TGTGCCACCAGTGATTTATCGTGGGGGCAAGAGACCCAGTACTTC,CATSDLSWGQETQYF
TRBJ1-4,TRBV5-1,few,-,TGCGCCAGCAGCTTCGGGCAGTTGGCAACTAATGAAAAACTGTTTTTT,CASSFGQLATNEKLFF
TRBJ2-3,TRBV11-2,-,-,TGTGCCATCCGCTACAACCTTGTCACAGATACGCAGTATTTT,CAIRYNLVTDTQYF
TRBJ2-7,TRBV11-2,once,-,TGTGTCAGTAGCCCCCCTTCAGGGGCTGGCGAGCAGTACTTC,CVSSPPSGAGEQYF
TRBJ2-3,TRBV28,few,-,TGTGCCAGCAGTTTAGGAGCGACAGGCACAGATACGCAGTATTTT,CASSLGATGTDTQYF
TRBJ1-1,TRBV10-3,few,TRBD1,TGTGCCATCAGGGCGGACAGGTTGAGCACTGAAGCTTTCTTT,CAIRADRLSTEAFF
TRBJ2-7,TRBV2,many,-,TGTGCCAGCAGTGGAACAGGGATATACGAGCAGTACTTC,CASSGTGIYEQYF
TRBJ2-3,TRBV10-3,many,-,TGTGCCATCAGTGTAGCGACAAGCACAGATACGCAGTATTTT,CAISVATSTDTQYF
TRBJ2-5,TRBV10-3,many,-,TGTGCCATCAGTGAGAGGGATGAGACCCAGTACTTC,CAISERDETQYF
TRBJ1-4,TRBV28,-,-,TGTGCCAGCAAGACCGACAGCGGGTTAGGAAAACTGTTTTTT,CASKTDSGLGKLFF
TRBJ2-1,TRBV11-3,-,-,TGTGCCCGCAGTTTAGGGTTCGGAGGGCTTTCCTACAATGAGCAGTTCTTC,CARSLGFGGLSYNEQFF
TRBJ2-7,TRBV7-8,-,TRBD2,TGTGCCAGCAGCTTAACTAGCGTGAGTTCCCTCCACGAGCAGTACTTC,CASSLTSVSSLHEQYF
TRBJ2-2,TRBV24-1,-,-,TGTGCCACCGGTAAATGGGGCGGGGAGCTGTTTTTT,CATGKWGGELFF
TRBJ2-3,TRBV6-6,many,-,TGTGCCAGCGCTCGGGACAGCACAGATACGCAGTATTTT,CASARDSTDTQYF
TRBJ1-4,TRBV5-6,many,TRBD1,TGTGCCAGCAGCTCCTCCGGGACAGGGGTCGAAAAACTGTTTTTT,CASSSSGTGVEKLFF
TRBJ2-2,TRBV5-1,-,-,TGCGCCAGCAGCTCGACATGGAACACCGGGGAGCTGTTTTTT,CASSSTWNTGELFF
TRBJ2-5,TRBV2,-,-,TGTGCCAGCACCGCCAGACAAGAGACCCAGTACTTC,CASTARQETQYF
TRBJ2-1,TRBV6-5,-,TRBD1,TGTGCCAGCAGTCGGGGACAGGGTGCTGACGATGAGCAGTTCTTC,CASSRGQGADDEQFF
TRBJ1-1,TRBV30,few,TRBD1,TGTGCCTGGAGTAAAGGGGGCCGAATCACTGAAGCTTTCTTT,CAWSKGGRITEAFF
TRBJ2-2,TRBV29-1,many,-,TGCAGCGTTGAAATGGCCAGCACCGGGGAGCTGTTTTTT,CSVEMASTGELFF
TRBJ1-1,TRBV29-1,-,-,TGCATCGTTGAGAATGGGGCAAAGACTGAAGCTTTCTTT,CIVENGAKTEAFF
TRBJ1-5,TRBV29-1,-,-,TGCTGCGTTGAGTGTGCCTCCCGCCAGTCCCAGCATTTT,CCVECASRQSQHF
TRBJ1-1,TRBV28,few,-,TGTGCCAGCAGCCAAACGACAGGATCAAAAGCTTTCTTT,CASSQTTGSKAFF
TRBJ1-5,TRBV7-8,-,-,TGTGCCAGCAGCCCTAGGACCGGAGGGAACAATCAGCCTCAGCATTTT,CASSPRTGGNNQPQHF
TRBJ2-7,TRBV11-1,many,TRBD1,TGTGCCAGCAGCTTAGTAGGACAGGGGTCCTACGAGCAGTACTTC,CASSLVGQGSYEQYF
TRBJ2-6,TRBV29-1,-,-,TGCAGCGTTGATAGTAACTCTAGGGTCAACGTCCTGACTTTC,CSVDSNSRVNVLTF
TRBJ2-7,TRBV11-3,-,-,TGTGCCACAAGCCTCCCCACAGGACCCTACGAGCAGTACTTC,CATSLPTGPYEQYF
TRBJ2-1,TRBV24-1,-,-,TGTGCCACCAGTGATTTGCAATTCGGCGGTAGCAATGAGCAGTTCTTC,CATSDLQFGGSNEQFF
TRBJ2-3,TRBV5-5,-,-,TGTGCCAGCAGAACCCGAGGGGGAAGCACAGATAGGCAGTATTTT,CASRTRGGSTDRQYF
TRBJ2-7,TRBV14,-,-,TGTGCCAGCAGCCAAGAGGTGGGGCGACGACGAGACTCTCCCTACGAGCAGTACTTC,CASSQEVGRRRDSPYEQYF
TRBJ2-7,TRBV11-1,-,-,TGTGCCAGCAGCCCTCGAACATCAGGATTACGCGAGCAGTACTTC,CASSPRTSGLREQYF
TRBJ2-7,TRBV4-1,-,TRBD2,TGCGCCATTAGCCAAGGAAGCGGGAGGGCCGGCTACGAGCAGTACTTC,CAISQGSGRAGYEQYF
TRBJ2-6,TRBV6-1,-,TRBD1,TGTGCCAGCACTCTAGGGGGCAGGGCCAACGTCCTGACTTTC,CASTLGGRANVLTF
TRBJ2-2,TRBV5-4,few,TRBD2,TGTGCCAGCAGCCCGGAGGTAGCGGGCACCGGGGAGCTGTTTTTT,CASSPEVAGTGELFF